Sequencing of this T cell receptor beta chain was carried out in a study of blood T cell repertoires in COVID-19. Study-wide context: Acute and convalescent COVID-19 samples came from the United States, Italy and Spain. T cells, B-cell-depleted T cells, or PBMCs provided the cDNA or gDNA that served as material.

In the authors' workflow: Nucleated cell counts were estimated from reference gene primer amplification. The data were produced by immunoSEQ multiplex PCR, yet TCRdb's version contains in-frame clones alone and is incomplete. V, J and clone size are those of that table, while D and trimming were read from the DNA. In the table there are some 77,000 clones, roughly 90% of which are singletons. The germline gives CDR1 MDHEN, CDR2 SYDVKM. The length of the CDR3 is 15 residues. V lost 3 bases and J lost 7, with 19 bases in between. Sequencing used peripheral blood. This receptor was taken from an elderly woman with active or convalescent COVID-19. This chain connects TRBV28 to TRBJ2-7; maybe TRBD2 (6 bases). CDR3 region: CASSLIMGGTGEQYF. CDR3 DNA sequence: TGTGCCAGCAGTTTGATAATGGGGGGTACCGGGGAGCAGTACTTC.